Listed below are T cell receptor beta chains from one sample, sequenced in a study of blood T cell repertoires in COVID-19. TCRdb keeps only in-frame clones here, not all; method: immunoSEQ multiplex PCR. Among 45,000 to 65,000 clones listed, approximately 89% were seen once. The sample comprised peripheral blood. These receptors came from a human donor in a cohort sampled during active COVID-19. CDR3s include the opening cysteine and the closing phenylalanine or tryptophan. The D gene is left open where the match is weak. Clone sizes are given selectively: once, few, many, or a class where the clone is expanded.

V	size	J	D	DNA	CDR3
TRBV24-1	NA	TRBJ1-1	TRBD1	TGTGCCACCAGTGCTGGGGACAGGACACAGAACACTGAAGCTTTCTTT	CATSAGDRTQNTEAFF
TRBV7-7	NA	TRBJ2-5	TRBD1	TGTGCCAGCAGCCCAACCGGGACAGAAAAAGAGACCCAGTACTTC	CASSPTGTEKETQYF
TRBV2	NA	TRBJ1-1	NA	TGTGCCAGCAGTCCCGACATCGGCCGAACTGAAGCTTTCTTT	CASSPDIGRTEAFF
TRBV9	NA	TRBJ1-6	TRBD1	TGTGCCAGCAGCGGATACAGGGGGGGGAATTCACCCCTCCACTTT	CASSGYRGGNSPLHF
TRBV4-1	NA	TRBJ2-1	NA	TGCGCCAGCAGCCTACAGAACTACAATGAGCAGTTCTTC	CASSLQNYNEQFF
TRBV9	NA	TRBJ2-3	NA	TGTGCCAGCAGCGCATTCCAGGGAAAGGGAGATACGCAGTATTTT	CASSAFQGKGDTQYF
TRBV5-6	NA	TRBJ2-7	TRBD2	TGTGCCAGCACCCCGAGTTCTAGCGGGGGGAAGTACGAGCAGTACTTC	CASTPSSSGGKYEQYF
TRBV5-6	few	TRBJ2-7	TRBD2	TGTGCCAGCAGCTCGAACGCCGGGACTAGCTGGTCCGAGCAGTACTTC	CASSSNAGTSWSEQYF
TRBV18	NA	TRBJ2-5	TRBD1	TGTGCCAGCTCACCAATCACACCGGGACAGGTACAAGAGACCCAGTACTTC	CASSPITPGQVQETQYF
TRBV7-3	NA	TRBJ2-1	NA	TGTGCCAGCACCTCCAAACCCCAACTTCGGAGGGCCTCTAGCAATGAGCAGTTCTTC	CASTSKPQLRRASSNEQFF
TRBV19	NA	TRBJ2-5	NA	TGTGCCAGTAGTATGGGGCAAACCCAAGAGACCCAGTACTTC	CASSMGQTQETQYF
TRBV9	NA	TRBJ2-3	TRBD2	TGTGCCAGCAGCGTCGCCGCGGGGGGCACAGATACGCAGTATTTT	CASSVAAGGTDTQYF
TRBV5-8	NA	TRBJ1-1	NA	TGTGCCAGCAGCTTTTGGGGGCACGGCACTGAAGCTTTCTTT	CASSFWGHGTEAFF
TRBV5-4	NA	TRBJ1-1	NA	TGTGCCAGCAGCTTGGAGCGGGGACCGAACACTGAAGCTTTCTTT	CASSLERGPNTEAFF